The present T cell receptor (beta chain) was sequenced within a study of CD4 and CD8 cells across lung adenocarcinoma regions. TCRdb redid the calling of the PCR reads with MiXCR, one entry per CDR3 protein. Of 4,000 or so distinct CDR3 sequences listed, roughly 70% are singletons. The CDR3 runs to 16 residues. The germline CDR1 and CDR2 sequences are LGHNA and YNFKEQ. Trimming took 0 bases from V and 4 from J; bases not matched to a gene: 6. This clonotype was picked up a small number of times. Samples came from patients with localized non-small cell lung adenocarcinoma. This clonotype was obtained from a male donor with lung adenocarcinoma. The CD4 and CD8 labels of this study may be unreliable. The rearrangement joins TRBV4-2 to TRBJ1-5; 7 bases match TRBD1. What was sequenced was CD4+ T cells from the margin of a lung tumor. CDR3 sequence (DNA): TGTGCCAGCAGCCAAGAGGATGGACAGGCGAATCAGCCCCAGCATTTT. This gives the protein CASSQEDGQANQPQHF.